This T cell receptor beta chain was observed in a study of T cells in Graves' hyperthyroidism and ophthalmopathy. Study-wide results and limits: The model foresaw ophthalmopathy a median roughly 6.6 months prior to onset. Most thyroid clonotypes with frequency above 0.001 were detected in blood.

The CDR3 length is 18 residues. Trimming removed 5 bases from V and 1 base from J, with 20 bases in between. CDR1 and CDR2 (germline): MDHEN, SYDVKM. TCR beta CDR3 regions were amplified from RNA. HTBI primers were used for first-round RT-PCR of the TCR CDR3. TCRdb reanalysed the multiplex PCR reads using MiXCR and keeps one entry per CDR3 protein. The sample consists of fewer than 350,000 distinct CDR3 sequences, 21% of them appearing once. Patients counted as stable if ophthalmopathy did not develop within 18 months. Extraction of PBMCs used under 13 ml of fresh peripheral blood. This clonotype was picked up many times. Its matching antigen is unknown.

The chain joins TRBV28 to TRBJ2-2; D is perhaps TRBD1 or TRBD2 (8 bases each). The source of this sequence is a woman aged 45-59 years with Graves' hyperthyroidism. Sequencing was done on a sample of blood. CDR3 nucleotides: TGTGCCAGCAGTCGGCGGGGGGCCGGGACAGGGAACACCGGGGAGCTGTTTTTT. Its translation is CASSRRGAGTGNTGELFF.